A single sample gave rise to the 8 T cell receptor beta chains below, sequenced in a study of T cells in Graves' hyperthyroidism and ophthalmopathy. Amplification of TCR beta CDR3 regions used RNA as the template. The TCR CDR3 first-round RT-PCR relied on the HTBI primer set. TCRdb called the multiplex PCR reads again in MiXCR, with one record for every CDR3 protein. The sample gives under 300,000 distinct CDR3 sequences, just over 14% of which show up once; roughly 13% is in the top ten. Sequencing used blood. All receptors come from a woman aged 40 to 50 with Graves' hyperthyroidism that later progressed to Graves' ophthalmopathy.

The chain combines TRBV18 with TRBJ2-4, with 11 nucleotides matching TRBD2. Germline V gene lookup returns CDR1 KGHSH and CDR2 LQKENI. J lost 0 bases, V lost 3 bases, and 4 bases had no gene match. CDR3 length: 17 residues. The DNA for the CDR3 is TGTGCCAGCTCACCGGGACTAGCGGTGGCAGCCAAAAACATTCAGTACTTC. Encoded protein: CASSPGLAVAAKNIQYF.

This clonotype appeared many times. The chain is built from TRBV12-3 or TRBV12-4 and TRBJ2-1; D call uncertain. This CDR3 contains 11 residues. V was trimmed by 6 bases and J by 7 bases, leaving 7 bases between them. The CDR3 region has the DNA TGTGCCAGCAGCTCTAGGAATGAGCAGTTCTTC. This gives the protein CASSSRNEQFF.

This clonotype was seen many times. The V call is TRBV30, the J call TRBJ2-2; D possibly corresponds to TRBD1 (5 bases). CDR3 length: 12 residues. The V gene's germline CDR1 is GTSNPN and CDR2 SVGIG (reference sequence). Trimming stripped 3 bases from V and 4 bases from J, with 6 bases between. CDR3 bases: TGTGCCTGGAGAAGGGGCACCGGGGAGCTGTTTTTT. It codes for CAWRRGTGELFF. The full variable domain, with the rest looked up from reference TRBV30 and TRBJ2-2, is SQTIHQWPATLVQPVGSPLSLECTVEGTSNPNLYWYRQAAGRGLQLLFYSVGIGQISSEVPQNLSASRPQDRQFILSSKKLLLSDSGFYLCAWRRGTGELFFGEGSRLTVL.

This clonotype was seen at least ten times. CDR3 nucleotide sequence: TGTGCCAGCAGCTCCCTTGGCGCTGAAGCTTTCTTT. It yields the protein CASSSLGAEAFF. The chain is built from TRBV7-9 and TRBJ1-1; no clear D gene. This CDR3 contains 12 residues. Trimming cost V 4 bases and J 6 bases, with 9 bases left between them. Germline V gene sequence: CDR1 SEHNR, CDR2 FQNEAQ (reference sequence).

This clonotype appeared many times. The chain links TRBV30 to TRBJ2-1; D not resolved. Germline V gene data show CDR1 as GTSNPN and CDR2 as SVGIG (reference sequence). V gave up 1 base and J gave up 0 bases, with 10 bases separating them. CDR3 size: 15 residues. The CDR3 is CAWSDWPSSYNEQFF. DNA for the CDR3: TGTGCCTGGAGTGATTGGCCCAGCTCCTACAATGAGCAGTTCTTC.

The table lists this clonotype with many counts. This rearrangement joins TRBV5-1 to TRBJ2-3; 8 bases match TRBD2. Germline V gene data show CDR1 as SGHRS and CDR2 as YFSETQ. Losses at the gene ends were 1 base for V and 4 bases for J; bases not matched to a gene: 8. The CDR3 consists of 16 residues. Here the CDR3 reads CASSLPAGDGADTQYF. The CDR3 DNA reads TGCGCCAGCAGCTTGCCAGCGGGAGATGGGGCAGATACGCAGTATTTT.

This clonotype was counted at least ten times. V gene TRBV6-2 or TRBV6-3 combines with J gene TRBJ2-1; TRBD2 aligns across 7 bases. Germline CDR1 is MNHEY and CDR2 is SVGEGT. Trimming at V came to 7 bases and at J to 7 bases, leaving 7 bases not matched to a gene. This CDR3 comprises 13 residues. The CDR3 bases are TGTGCCAGCACTCCACCCGGGAGGAATGAGCAGTTCTTC. It specifies CASTPPGRNEQFF.

This clonotype was seen repeatedly, ten times or more. This chain links TRBV7-9 with TRBJ2-3; 13 bases are a match to TRBD2. Germline V CDR1 and CDR2: SEHNR, FQNEAQ (reference sequence). The CDR3 is made up of 18 amino acids. J lost 4 bases, V lost 0 bases, and 7 bases had no gene match. The CDR3 sequence is CASSLALRTSGSSDTQYF. The CDR3 nucleotides read TGTGCCAGCAGCTTAGCTCTCCGGACTAGCGGGAGTTCAGATACGCAGTATTTT.